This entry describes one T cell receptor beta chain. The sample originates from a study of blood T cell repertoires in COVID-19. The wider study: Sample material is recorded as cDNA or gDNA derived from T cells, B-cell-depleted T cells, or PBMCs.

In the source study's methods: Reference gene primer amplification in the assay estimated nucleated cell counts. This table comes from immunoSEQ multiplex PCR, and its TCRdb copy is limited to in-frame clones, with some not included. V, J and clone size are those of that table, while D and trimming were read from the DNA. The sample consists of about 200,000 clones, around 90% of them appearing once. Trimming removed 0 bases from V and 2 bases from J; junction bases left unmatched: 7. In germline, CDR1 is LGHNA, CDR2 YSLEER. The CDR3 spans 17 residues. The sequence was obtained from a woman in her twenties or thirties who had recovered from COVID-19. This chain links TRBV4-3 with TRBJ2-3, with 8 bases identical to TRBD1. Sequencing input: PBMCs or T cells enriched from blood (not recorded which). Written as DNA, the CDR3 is TGCGCCAGCAGCCAAGAACCTTGGACAGGGAACACAGATACGCAGTATTTT. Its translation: CASSQEPWTGNTDTQYF.